Listed below are T cell receptor beta chains from one sample, sequenced in a study of CD8+CD57+ T cells in acquired aplastic anemia. Each CDR3 protein is one row after TCRdb ran MiXCR on the reads. Among approximately 70,000 distinct CDR3 sequences, 45% to 70% were seen once, and the ten largest hold 2.5%. Sequencing input: sorted CD4+, CD8+, or CD8+CD57+ T cells (not recorded which) from PBMCs. These receptor sequences come from a human donor in good health, serving as a control. CDR3s include the opening cysteine and the closing phenylalanine or tryptophan. A D gene is named only where the DNA matches it firmly. The size field is filled for only some rows; it gives once, few, many or a size class.

CATSERHKGYNEQFF TGTGCCACCAGTGAAAGACATAAAGGTTACAATGAGCAGTTCTTC TRBV24-1 . . TRBJ2-1
CSSGTDVISSPLHF TGCAGCAGTGGGACAGACGTCATAAGTTCACCCCTCCACTTT TRBV29-1 . TRBD1 TRBJ1-6
CASSGRDRAYEQYF TGTGCCAGCAGTGGCCGGGACAGAGCCTACGAGCAGTACTTC TRBV6-1 many TRBD1 TRBJ2-7
CAIRRGQGGYTF TGTGCCATCAGGAGGGGACAGGGTGGCTACACCTTC TRBV10-3 . TRBD1 TRBJ1-2
CASRGLAGKGDYEQYF TGTGCCAGCAGGGGACTAGCGGGTAAGGGGGACTACGAGCAGTACTTC TRBV7-3 . TRBD2 TRBJ2-7
CASSLRDRIFEHYGYTF TGTGCCAGCAGCTTACGGGACAGGATTTTTGAACACTATGGCTACACCTTC TRBV7-4 . TRBD1 TRBJ1-2
CASSAQGWTGELFF TGTGCCAGCAGTGCCCAGGGTTGGACCGGGGAGCTGTTTTTT TRBV2 many . TRBJ2-2
CASRDRHNSPLHF TGTGCCAGTAGAGACAGGCATAATTCACCCCTCCACTTT TRBV19 medium-sized . TRBJ1-6
CATRRDRELLGYTF TGTGCCACCAGACGGGACAGGGAACTTCTGGGCTACACCTTC TRBV24-1 . TRBD1 TRBJ1-2
CASSPGGGSYGYTF TGTGCCAGTAGTCCCGGTGGGGGCAGCTATGGCTACACCTTC TRBV19 medium-sized . TRBJ1-2
CASSWSLGDEQFF TGTGCCAGCAGCTGGTCGTTGGGGGATGAGCAGTTCTTC TRBV5-4 many . TRBJ2-1
CASSSPTEAVHIQYF TGTGCCAGCAGCTCACCGACCGAAGCCGTACACATTCAGTACTTC TRBV7-6 many . TRBJ2-4
CASRLGSSGELFF TGTGCCAGCAGATTAGGGAGCTCCGGGGAGCTGTTTTTT TRBV7-8 few . TRBJ2-2
CASSQDPVETQYF TGTGCCAGCAGCCAAGACCCGGTAGAGACCCAGTACTTC TRBV3-1 many . TRBJ2-5
CASSKDRREAFF TGTGCCAGCAGCAAAGACAGAAGGGAAGCTTTCTTT TRBV7-9 . . TRBJ1-1
CASSELTAREQFF TGTGCCAGCAGTGAATTGACCGCTAGGGAGCAGTTCTTC TRBV2 . . TRBJ2-1
CASSLKGETQYF TGTGCCAGCAGCTTGAAGGGAGAGACCCAGTACTTC TRBV7-9 . . TRBJ2-5
CSARGISGTGGPPNTEAFF TGCAGTGCTAGAGGAATTTCCGGGACAGGGGGCCCCCCGAACACTGAAGCTTTCTTT TRBV20-1 many TRBD1 TRBJ1-1
CASSVGLAGRGLDEQYF TGTGCCAGCAGCGTGGGACTAGCGGGCAGGGGATTGGACGAGCAGTACTTC TRBV7-8 . TRBD2 TRBJ2-7
CAWSEQALSYEQFF TGTGCCTGGAGTGAACAGGCCCTAAGCTATGAGCAGTTCTTC TRBV30 few . TRBJ2-1
CASRETGSNYGYTEAFF TGTGCCAGCAGAGAAACAGGGTCGAACTATGGCTACACTGAAGCTTTCTTT TRBV25-1 . . TRBJ1-1
CSSLVQGSGYTF TGCAGCTCTTTAGTTCAGGGAAGCGGCTACACCTTC TRBV29-1 . . TRBJ1-2
CASSSGAGYTF TGTGCCAGCAGTTCCGGGGCCGGCTACACCTTC TRBV25-1 medium-sized . TRBJ1-2
CASKPRGPGHNEQFF TGTGCCAGTAAACCCAGGGGGCCGGGACACAATGAGCAGTTCTTC TRBV19 many TRBD1 TRBJ2-1
CASTRTSGSVEQFF TGTGCCAGCACTCGGACTAGCGGGAGTGTTGAGCAGTTCTTC TRBV7-6 . TRBD2 TRBJ2-1
CSASRPSQGASNQPQHF TGCAGTGCCAGTAGGCCTTCCCAGGGGGCAAGCAATCAGCCCCAGCATTTT TRBV20-1 few TRBD1 TRBJ1-5
CASSEMKGNTEAFF TGTGCCAGCAGTGAAATGAAGGGGAACACTGAAGCTTTCTTT TRBV2 . . TRBJ1-1
CASSLHGYTF TGTGCCAGCAGCTTACATGGCTACACCTTC TRBV7-9 . . TRBJ1-2
CASTGTGYRSPLHF TGTGCCAGTACCGGGACAGGCTATCGGTCACCCCTCCACTTT TRBV19 . TRBD1 TRBJ1-6
CASRPSTGGGSPLHF TGTGCCAGCAGACCCTCCACAGGGGGCGGCTCACCCCTCCACTTT TRBV28 many TRBD1 TRBJ1-6
CASSVIAGSTDTQYF TGTGCCAGCAGCGTTATAGCGGGGAGCACAGATACGCAGTATTTT TRBV9 many TRBD2 TRBJ2-3
CSARDRGEGGNSPLHF TGCAGTGCTAGAGATCGGGGGGAAGGGGGCAATTCACCCCTCCACTTT TRBV20-1 . TRBD1 TRBJ1-6
CASSSTGLSYEQYF TGTGCCAGCAGTTCGACAGGGCTCTCCTACGAGCAGTACTTC TRBV2 . TRBD1 TRBJ2-7
CASSMGTSSYEQYF TGTGCCAGTAGTATGGGGACAAGCTCCTACGAGCAGTACTTC TRBV19 . . TRBJ2-7
CATSDPTNNEQFF TGTGCCACCAGTGACCCTACTAACAATGAGCAGTTCTTC TRBV24-1 . . TRBJ2-1
CATSDRTGVMGGYTF TGTGCCACCAGTGATAGGACAGGGGTTATGGGTGGCTACACCTTC TRBV24-1 once TRBD1 TRBJ1-2
CASSDISGLNQETQYF TGTGCCAGCAGTGATATATCGGGACTAAACCAAGAGACCCAGTACTTC TRBV25-1 . TRBD2 TRBJ2-5
CSTDTQYF TGCAGCACAGATACGCAGTATTTT TRBV29-1 . . TRBJ2-3
CASSASGTQYF TGTGCCAGCAGTGCATCCGGGACCCAGTACTTC TRBV2 . . TRBJ2-5
CASSESSGKNTGELFF TGTGCCAGCAGTGAATCTAGCGGGAAGAACACCGGGGAGCTGTTTTTT TRBV25-1 . TRBD2 TRBJ2-2
CSAHSAVNTEAFF TGCAGTGCGCACTCGGCAGTAAACACTGAAGCTTTCTTT TRBV20-1 once . TRBJ1-1
CASSTETVNTEAFF TGTGCCAGCAGTACCGAGACAGTTAACACTGAAGCTTTCTTT TRBV2 once . TRBJ1-1
CASSIGRQPQHF TGTGCCAGTAGTATCGGGAGACAGCCCCAGCATTTT TRBV19 . . TRBJ1-5
CASSRIGGNSPLHF TGTGCCAGCAGCCGGATCGGGGGCAATTCACCCCTCCACTTT TRBV7-2 . . TRBJ1-6
CASHSASRSTAARNTEAFF TGTGCCAGTCACAGTGCCAGCAGGTCTACAGCGGCCCGGAACACTGAAGCTTTCTTT TRBV2 . . TRBJ1-1
CASSDLAGTGGSGYTF TGTGCCAGCAGTGACCTAGCTGGGACAGGGGGCTCTGGCTACACCTTC TRBV25-1 once TRBD1 TRBJ1-2
CASSSPGALKGNEQFF TGTGCCAGCAGTTCCCCAGGGGCGCTTAAGGGCAATGAGCAGTTCTTC TRBV28 few . TRBJ2-1
CASSLTVQGSVDTQYF TGTGCCAGCAGCTTAACAGTACAGGGGAGTGTTGATACGCAGTATTTT TRBV11-3 many TRBD1 TRBJ2-3
CATSDLATGRTGELFF TGTGCCACCAGTGATTTGGCGACAGGGCGGACCGGGGAGCTGTTTTTT TRBV24-1 . TRBD1 TRBJ2-2
CATSRDPQAGGTIYF TGTGCCACCAGCAGAGATCCTCAAGCCGGGGGCACCATATATTTT TRBV15 . . TRBJ1-3
CASRDRGSTGELFF TGTGCCAGCAGGGACAGGGGGAGCACCGGGGAGCTGTTTTTT TRBV2 . TRBD1 TRBJ2-2
CSALTGNTIYF TGCAGTGCGCTAACTGGAAACACCATATATTTT TRBV20-1 . . TRBJ1-3
CASSPGLAGVSEQFF TGTGCCAGCAGTCCTGGACTAGCGGGAGTGTCTGAGCAGTTCTTC TRBV12-3/TRBV12-4 many TRBD2 TRBJ2-1
CASSSGTGGVYETQYF TGTGCCAGCAGTTCCGGGACAGGGGGCGTCTATGAGACCCAGTACTTC TRBV28 few TRBD1 TRBJ2-5
CTTLTPNGAVNTEAFF TGCACCACTCTAACCCCCAACGGGGCGGTGAACACTGAAGCTTTCTTT TRBV20-1 . . TRBJ1-1
CASSSDRGRGNEAFF TGTGCCAGTAGTAGTGACAGGGGGCGAGGTAATGAAGCTTTCTTT TRBV29-1 . TRBD1 TRBJ1-1
CASSQQGTDTQYF TGTGCCAGCAGCCAACAGGGCACAGATACGCAGTATTTT TRBV7-8 . . TRBJ2-3
CATSGERGSSYNEQFF TGTGCCACCAGTGGCGAGCGGGGGAGCTCCTACAATGAGCAGTTCTTC TRBV24-1 medium-sized TRBD2 TRBJ2-1